A selection of T cell receptor beta chains follows, all from one sample in a study of early T cells in non-severe SARS-CoV-2 infection. Each CDR3 protein is one row after TCRdb ran MiXCR on the 5' RACE reads. The table includes tens of thousands of distinct CDR3 sequences, about an eighth detected once. Sequencing was performed on whole blood. The receptors shown here come from an adult who was a healthcare worker with PCR-confirmed SARS-CoV-2 infection or an uninfected control (not recorded which). The CDR3 runs from the conserved cysteine through the conserved F or W. Each record gives: J gene, clone size, V gene, D gene, CDR3 protein, CDR3 DNA. The D gene is left open where the match is weak. Expanded clones are given a class, and other clones once, few, many or no size at all.

TRBJ1-5,many,TRBV19,-,CASSISIGNQPQHF,TGTGCCAGTAGCATATCCATAGGCAATCAGCCCCAGCATTTT
TRBJ2-1,many,TRBV3-1,-,CASSPHRDPSSYNEQFF,TGTGCCAGCAGCCCCCATCGGGACCCCTCCTCCTACAATGAGCAGTTCTTC
TRBJ2-7,-,TRBV9,TRBD1,CASSVASGQGTYEQYF,TGTGCCAGCAGCGTAGCTTCTGGACAGGGAACCTACGAGCAGTACTTC
TRBJ1-1,few,TRBV20-1,-,CSASDRGWGTEAFF,TGCAGTGCTAGTGATAGGGGTTGGGGTACTGAAGCTTTCTTT
TRBJ1-5,-,TRBV28,TRBD1,CASSSRQGLGGKQPQHF,TGTGCCAGCAGTTCCCGACAGGGGCTAGGGGGAAAACAGCCCCAGCATTTT
TRBJ2-3,-,TRBV12-5,TRBD2,CASGLGLAGTDTQYF,TGTGCTAGTGGGTTAGGACTAGCGGGCACAGATACGCAGTATTTT
TRBJ2-7,-,TRBV5-1,-,CASSTRQTEQYF,TGCGCCAGCAGTACGCGCCAGACCGAGCAGTACTTC
TRBJ2-3,many,TRBV24-1,TRBD1,CATSAIRGLGTDTQYF,TGTGCCACCAGTGCTATCAGGGGGCTTGGCACAGATACGCAGTATTTT
TRBJ2-3,-,TRBV29-1,TRBD2,CSVITSAVDTQYF,TGCAGCGTCATAACTAGCGCGGTAGATACGCAGTATTTT
TRBJ1-3,many,TRBV6-6,TRBD1,CASSQDRSLISGNTIYF,TGTGCCAGCAGTCAGGACAGGAGCCTTATCTCTGGAAACACCATATATTTT
TRBJ2-3,few,TRBV5-1,TRBD2,CASSLDVSGVADTQYF,TGCGCCAGCAGCTTGGATGTTAGCGGGGTCGCAGATACGCAGTATTTT
TRBJ2-7,many,TRBV7-2,TRBD2,CASSGRVGEQYF,TGTGCCAGCAGCGGGAGGGTCGGGGAGCAGTACTTC
TRBJ1-2,many,TRBV12-3/TRBV12-4,-,CASSATGGNYGYTF,TGTGCCAGCAGTGCGACAGGCGGAAACTATGGCTACACCTTC